This is a list of T cell receptor beta chains from one sample in a study of blood T cell repertoires in COVID-19. Method: immunoSEQ multiplex PCR; TCRdb's copy keeps in-frame clones and lacks some. The data show roughly 300,000 clones, with approximately 85% seen just once and about 1.6% held by the top ten. Material for sequencing was peripheral blood. These receptors all stem from a woman aged 45-60 years with acute or convalescent COVID-19. The CDR3 runs from the conserved cysteine through the conserved F or W. A D gene is named only where the DNA matches it firmly. Size is omitted from some rows. Given values are once, few, many or a class for expanded clones.

>TRBD1|TRBV24-1|.|TRBJ1-5
CATSDTGQGGQPQHF
TGTGCCACCAGTGATACGGGACAGGGCGGCCAGCCCCAGCATTTT
>.|TRBV7-9|.|TRBJ1-1
CASSLVGVNTEAFF
TGTGCCAGCAGCTTAGTCGGGGTCAACACTGAAGCTTTCTTT
>TRBD1|TRBV30|.|TRBJ1-6
CAWSRQGADNSPLHF
TGTGCCTGGAGCCGCCAGGGGGCGGATAATTCACCCCTCCACTTT
>TRBD2|TRBV11-3|.|TRBJ2-2
CASSRLAGGGTGELFF
TGTGCCAGCAGCCGACTAGCGGGAGGGGGTACCGGGGAGCTGTTTTTT
>TRBD2|TRBV19|.|TRBJ2-2
CASSLLAGVVGELFF
TGTGCCAGTAGTCTACTAGCGGGAGTGGTCGGGGAGCTGTTTTTT
>.|TRBV9|.|TRBJ1-6
CASSVRGSYNSPLHF
TGTGCCAGCAGCGTACGCGGCTCCTATAATTCACCCCTCCACTTT
>TRBD1|TRBV24-1|.|TRBJ2-1
CATSEPGQWARNEQFF
TGTGCCACCAGTGAACCGGGACAGTGGGCCCGGAATGAGCAGTTCTTC
>TRBD1|TRBV27|.|TRBJ1-2
CASSLGTGAGNGYTF
TGTGCCAGCAGTTTAGGGACAGGGGCCGGGAATGGCTACACCTTC
>TRBD1|TRBV9|.|TRBJ2-7
CASSVGGGTYEQYF
TGTGCCAGCAGCGTAGGAGGGGGCACCTACGAGCAGTACTTC
>TRBD2|TRBV28|.|TRBJ2-1
CASPSGTSGSNEQFF
TGTGCCAGCCCCTCCGGGACTAGCGGGAGCAATGAGCAGTTCTTC
>TRBD2|TRBV4-2|.|TRBJ2-7
CASSERDGGIGQYF
TGTGCCAGCAGCGAGCGGGACGGGGGTATCGGGCAGTACTTC
>.|TRBV9|.|TRBJ1-1
CASSAQRGGEAFF
TGTGCCAGCAGCGCCCAGAGGGGGGGTGAAGCTTTCTTT
>TRBD1|TRBV6-2/TRBV6-3|.|TRBJ2-1
CASSYSIYGDRPYNEQFF
TGTGCCAGCAGTTACTCGATTTACGGGGACAGACCCTACAATGAGCAGTTCTTC
>TRBD1|TRBV6-5|.|TRBJ1-2
CASSYSGTGVLGYTF
TGTGCCAGCAGTTACTCAGGGACAGGGGTTTTAGGCTACACCTTC
>TRBD2|TRBV11-3|few|TRBJ2-7
CASSLAGGLYEQYF
TGTGCCAGCAGCTTAGCGGGGGGGCTCTACGAGCAGTACTTC
>TRBD1|TRBV6-5|.|TRBJ1-5
CASSYGGTGPAQHF
TGTGCCAGCAGTTACGGGGGGACAGGCCCTGCCCAGCATTTT
>TRBD1|TRBV7-8|.|TRBJ2-7
CASSLVDRGHEQYF
TGTGCCAGCAGCTTAGTGGACAGGGGCCACGAGCAGTACTTC
>TRBD2|TRBV7-2|.|TRBJ2-7
CASSLDGTSGEQYF
TGTGCCAGCAGCTTGGACGGGACTAGTGGGGAGCAGTACTTC
>.|TRBV5-1|once|TRBJ2-1
CASSTGQDNEQFF
TGCGCCAGCAGCACCGGACAAGACAATGAGCAGTTCTTC
>TRBD2|TRBV28|.|TRBJ2-7
CASSSPGLNFYEQYF
TGTGCCAGCAGTTCTCCGGGACTAAATTTCTACGAGCAGTACTTC
>.|TRBV24-1|.|TRBJ1-1
CATVGALNTEAFF
TGTGCCACCGTAGGGGCCCTGAACACTGAAGCTTTCTTT
>TRBD1|TRBV7-9|.|TRBJ1-1
CASSLGTGGRKNTEAFF
TGTGCCAGCAGCTTAGGGACAGGGGGCAGGAAAAACACTGAAGCTTTCTTT
>.|TRBV30|once|TRBJ2-7
CAWSVKHSLSHDEQYF
TGTGCCTGGAGTGTAAAGCACAGTCTGTCTCACGACGAGCAGTACTTC
>.|TRBV7-9|.|TRBJ1-6
CASSIGDTRNSPLHF
TGTGCCAGCAGCATAGGGGACACGCGTAATTCACCCCTCCACTTT
>TRBD1|TRBV5-4|.|TRBJ2-1
CASSFGTGSPYNEQFF
TGTGCCAGCAGCTTCGGGACAGGGTCCCCGTACAATGAGCAGTTCTTC
>.|TRBV10-1|.|TRBJ2-7
CASSTASYEQYF
TGCGCCAGCAGTACCGCGAGCTACGAGCAGTACTTC
>TRBD1|TRBV7-2|.|TRBJ1-1
CASSLAQGTEAFF
TGTGCCAGCAGCTTAGCACAGGGGACTGAAGCTTTCTTT
>.|TRBV19|once|TRBJ2-7
CASRGGGPYEQYF
TGTGCCAGTAGGGGGGGAGGACCCTACGAGCAGTACTTC
>.|TRBV25-1|.|TRBJ1-5
CASSGNQGTSNQPQHF
TGTGCCAGCAGTGGCAACCAGGGTACCAGCAATCAGCCCCAGCATTTT
>TRBD2|TRBV5-1|.|TRBJ2-5
CASSFLAGEKETQYF
TGCGCCAGCAGCTTTTTGGCGGGAGAGAAAGAGACCCAGTACTTC
>.|TRBV7-8|.|TRBJ2-2
CASSLGEGANTGELFF
TGTGCCAGCAGCTTAGGGGAGGGGGCGAACACCGGGGAGCTGTTTTTT
>.|TRBV28|.|TRBJ2-2
CASSLPYNTVTGELFF
TGTGCCAGCAGTTTACCCTACAATACAGTAACCGGGGAGCTGTTTTTT
>.|TRBV28|.|TRBJ1-2
CASSLTVGHPNTF
TGTGCCAGCAGTTTGACGGTGGGCCACCCCAACACCTTC